The TCR beta chain under discussion was sequenced for a study of shared clonotypes between healthy human individuals. Whole-study context: The donor group consisted of a couple of women and a few men, aged 18 to 49.

Only in-frame clones appear in the TCRdb table, and some are missing; sequencing was by immunoSEQ multiplex PCR. Of roughly 2.6 million clones listed, over 85% are singletons. The CD4+ fraction was divided into a CD45RA+ naive subset and a CD45RA-negative memory subset. What was sequenced was naive CD4+ T cells sorted from blood. The subset: CD45RA+ positively selected. The clonotype originates from a man between 18 and 35 years old in good health.

CDR3 bases: TGTGCCAGCAGCTTGGGCCTAGCGGGAGCAGGGGGGACCCAGTACTTC. It codes for CASSLGLAGAGGTQYF. This chain links TRBV5-4 with TRBJ2-5; TRBD2 aligns across 10 bases. Per the germline V gene, CDR1 is SGHNT and CDR2 is YYREEE (reference sequence). J was trimmed by 7 bases and V by 0 bases; bases with no gene match: 9. This CDR3 contains 16 residues.